This T cell receptor beta chain is drawn from a study of T cells after yellow fever vaccination. Germline V lookup: CDR1 SGHNT, CDR2 YYREEE (reference sequence). The CDR3 consists of 14 residues. V lost 1 base and J lost 6, with 13 bases in between. This clonotype has just a few counts. TCRdb re-analysed the 5' RACE reads in MiXCR, keeping a single row per CDR3 protein. This table holds a few hundred thousand distinct CDR3 sequences, approximately 10% found once. The starting material was CD4+ T cells sorted from PBMCs, obtained 5 days after the yellow fever booster vaccination. This clonotype was obtained from a man between 18 and 35 years old who received the YFV17D yellow fever vaccine. J is TRBJ1-2 and V is TRBV5-4; D is undetermined. The CDR3 loop is CASSLRTATHGYTF. The CDR3 bases are TGTGCCAGCAGCTTGCGGACCGCCACTCATGGCTACACCTTC.